The present TCR beta chain was sequenced within a study of blood T cells in healthy people across ages. Study details: Per two T cells, about one barcoded beta molecule was captured through template switching.

Findings and limits, study-wide: Considered underestimates were the diversity estimates obtained from one million T cells.

Next came a second PCR, run for about 7 to 12 cycles, which used a sample-barcoded 5' primer along with a J-beta primer mix. TCRdb reprocessed the 5' RACE reads via MiXCR and lists one record per CDR3 protein. The table has about 1.6 million distinct CDR3 sequences, about 31% seen once. Only a few counts were recorded for this clonotype. No antigen is known for it. Germline V gene lookup returns CDR1 SGHAT and CDR2 FQNNGV. Trimming at V came to 0 bases and at J to 7 bases, leaving 4 bases not matched to a gene. This CDR3 is 14 amino acids long. The specimen sequenced was blood. This receptor was identified in a woman aged 25-40 years in good health. The rearrangement links TRBV11-2 to TRBJ2-7, with 9 nucleotides matching TRBD2. The CDR3 bases are TGTGCCAGCAGCTTAGAGCGGGGGGGGAGGGAGCAGTACTTC. Its translation is CASSLERGGREQYF.